What follows is one T cell receptor (beta chain) and its context. What it binds is unknown. The authors ran the assay at deep level. Here immunoSEQ multiplex PCR was the method, and the copy in TCRdb shows in-frame clones only, minus some. The repertoire holds roughly 550,000 clones, with nearly 97% as singletons. These data originate in a study of shared clonotypes between healthy human individuals. Study summary: Each donor's CD4 naive and CD4 memory cells filled three plates apiece, CD8 naive two, and CD8 memory one. General study points: Naive CD4 clonotypes overlapped across a few donors at about 5.3%.

Naive CD8 isolation took CD45RO-negative cells positively selected for CCR7 and excluded terminally differentiated effector memory CD45RA+ cells. CDR3 size: 13 residues. V dropped 1 base and J dropped 1 base, with 7 bases sitting between them. Germline CDR1 and CDR2: GTSNPN and SVGIG (reference sequence). V and J are TRBV30 and TRBJ1-1, with D hard to call. Sequenced sample: naive CD8+ T cells sorted from blood. The receptor was isolated from a woman under 40 in good health. The CDR3 sequence: CAWSGVWNTEAFF. The CDR3 DNA sequence: TGTGCCTGGAGTGGGGTATGGAACACTGAAGCTTTCTTT.